This T cell receptor (beta chain) was profiled in a study of blood T cell repertoires in COVID-19 (dated by TCRdb to 2020 to 2022). Describing the broader study: Samples from collaborators originated in the United States, Italy and Spain and spanned both the acute and convalescent phases of COVID-19. The repertoires were released in a freely available public database intended as a resource for research on the immune response to SARS-CoV-2. Subjects who had been exposed to COVID-19, were actively infected with it, or had recovered from it provided the deeply sampled blood TCRbeta repertoires that made up the dataset. The sample metadata nearly always contained a de-identified subject ID, COVID-19 status, age in years and sex. HLA class I and class II types, where available, came from metadata supplied by the sample provider rather than from assay-based typing. The prospective study material was composed of cDNA or gDNA derived from T cells, B-cell-depleted T cells, or PBMCs. The samples were drawn from two sources: the first 160 participants of the ongoing ImmuneRACE study, and over 950 subjects contributed by 6 global collaborators.

The full study reports these points: The quantity of clinical and demographic metadata differed by source and by participant and was supplied without curation.

This clone turned up a few times. Its antigen is still unknown. Base quality data are lacking; no much larger clone is found one base away. The CDR3, from cysteine to phenylalanine, totals 15 residues. Only CDR3 DNA remains: 45 bases, in frame from the first base. At the junction V is shortened by 2 bases and J by 0 bases, with 8 bases in between. CDR1 is given as SGHNT and CDR2 as YENEEA, both from the germline V gene. Collaborating institutions collected whole blood in K2EDTA tubes following their own protocols. For TCRbeta analysis, collaborators shipped samples in one of three forms: frozen whole blood, isolated PBMCs, or DNA extracted from either of those sample types. TCRbeta CDR3 regions were amplified from genomic DNA by means of the immunoSEQ Assay, a bias-controlled multiplex PCR. Per the original workflow: The number of nucleated cells in each sample was estimated from the amplification of reference gene primers within the assay. To quantify the absolute abundance of each unique TCRbeta CDR3 rearrangement, sequence reads were collapsed and filtered. Productive Simpson clonality was computed per sample as the square root of Simpson's diversity index over productive rearrangements. TCRdb re-hosts the immuneACCESS table, in-frame sequences only. Its copies lack some clones; in the studies checked, an unresolved V gene accounts for under half of them, and the cause for the rest is not known. Clone size and V and J calls were adopted from that table, with D and trimming inferred from the DNA. This sample holds about 9,900 clones; about 81% were observed only once. The top ten constitute roughly 24% of the sample.

Recombination connected TRBV11-3 to TRBJ1-3; the D gene is perhaps TRBD1, on 5 matching bases. The sample comprised peripheral blood. The clonotype was recovered from a man between 60 and 75 years old with active COVID-19. The CDR3 region: CASSLSGGSGNTIYF. The DNA reads TGTGCCAGCAGCTTATCGGGGGGCTCTGGAAACACCATATATTTT.